Shown below are 32 T cell receptor beta chains from a single sample sequenced in a study of control samples from healthy donors and cancer patients. Data came from immunoSEQ multiplex PCR; TCRdb stores just in-frame clones and leaves some out. The table has roughly 83,000 clones, approximately 78% seen once; the top ten hold about 9.8%. The material sequenced was blood. The receptors come from a woman aged 55-70 years in good health.

The CDR3: CASRRDSSANYGYTF. In nucleotides, the CDR3 is TGTGCCAGCAGACGGGACAGCTCAGCTAACTATGGCTACACCTTC. The V call is TRBV6-5, the J call TRBJ1-2; 7 positions match TRBD1. J lost 0 bases, V lost 6 bases, and 7 bases had no gene match. The CDR3 loop spans 15 amino acids. The germline gives CDR1 MNHEY, CDR2 SVGAGI.

DNA for the CDR3: TGTGCCAGCTCTCGGACTAGCGGGGCAACAGATACGCAGTATTTT. It encodes CASSRTSGATDTQYF. The chain carries TRBV18 and TRBJ2-3; 12 bases match TRBD2. Germline CDR1 reads KGHSH; CDR2 reads LQKENI. V shed 6 bases and J 3 bases; nucleotides not matched to a gene: 4. CDR3 length equals 15 residues.

The gene calls are TRBV6-1 and TRBJ2-6; TRBD1 matches at 9 bases. Germline V gene lookup returns CDR1 MNHNS and CDR2 SASEGT. The CDR3 runs to 17 residues. The ends lost 2 bases at V and 2 bases at J; junction bases unmatched: 4. The CDR3 region has the DNA TGTGCCAGCAGTGAATTACGGACAGGGGCTGGGGCCAACGTCCTGACTTTC. Protein: CASSELRTGAGANVLTF.

The V call is TRBV28, the J call TRBJ2-2; no reliable D call. The germline gives CDR1 MDHEN, CDR2 SYDVKM. Trimming removed 3 bases at V and 4 bases at J, with 12 bases between. CDR3 size: 15 residues. CDR3 sequence reads: CASSLSTRATGELFF. CDR3 nucleotides: TGTGCCAGCAGTTTGTCTACCCGGGCCACCGGGGAGCTGTTTTTT.

This chain links TRBV18 with TRBJ2-1; 10 bases map to TRBD1. V shed 5 bases and J 0 bases; nucleotides not matched to a gene: 4. The CDR3 runs 16 residues. Germline lookup yields CDR1 KGHSH and CDR2 LQKENI. The CDR3 is CASSRTGGFSYNEQFF. The CDR3 DNA reads TGTGCCAGCTCAAGGACAGGGGGTTTCTCCTACAATGAGCAGTTCTTC.

The chain links TRBV6-2 or TRBV6-3 to TRBJ2-5; 9 bases line up with TRBD2. Germline-derived CDR1 and CDR2 are MNHEY and SVGEGT. This CDR3 contains 15 residues. Trimming at V came to 4 bases and at J to 2 bases, leaving 5 bases not matched to a gene. The CDR3 nucleotides read TGTGCCAGCAGTTCGCCTGCGGGAGGGCAAGAGACCCAGTACTTC. Translating it yields CASSSPAGGQETQYF.

V usage is TRBV3-1 (or the pseudogene TRBV3-2) and J usage is TRBJ2-3; 11 nucleotides line up with TRBD2. Unmatched junction bases numbered 5, after V lost 3 bases and J lost 3 bases. The CDR3 consists of 16 residues. Germline-derived CDR1 and CDR2 are LGHDT and YNNKEL (reference sequence). The CDR3 loop reads CASSQASGGTTDTQYF. CDR3 nucleotide sequence: TGTGCCAGCAGCCAGGCTAGCGGGGGGACTACAGATACGCAGTATTTT.

The V and J genes are TRBV27 and TRBJ1-5; TRBD1 might be the D (5 bases). The CDR3 is 14 residues long. Germline CDR1 reads MNHEY; CDR2 reads SMNVEV (reference sequence). Trimming cost V 6 bases and J 4 bases, with 13 bases left between them. CDR3 nucleotides: TGTGCCAGCAGGGATCAGGGTTTGAATCAGCCCCAGCATTTT. Amino acids: CASRDQGLNQPQHF.

The chain combines TRBV2 with TRBJ1-5; D not resolved. Germline loops: CDR1 SNHLY, CDR2 FYNNEI. The V and J ends lost 9 bases and 1 base respectively, with 16 bases between them. The CDR3 runs to 15 residues. For the CDR3, the DNA is TGTGCCAGTTCTAGGTTGGCGGACAGCAATCAGCCCCAGCATTTT. This sequence encodes CASSRLADSNQPQHF. Variable domain in full (rest from reference TRBV2 and TRBJ1-5): EPEVTQTPSHQVTQMGQEVILRCVPISNHLYFYWYRQILGQKVEFLVSFYNNEISEKSEIFDDQFSVERPDGSNFTLKIRSTKLEDSAMYFCASSRLADSNQPQHFGDGTRLSIL.

The chain recombines TRBV3-1 (or the pseudogene TRBV3-2) with TRBJ2-1, with 13 bases that match TRBD2. CDR3 length equals 17 residues. Germline V lookup: CDR1 LGHDT, CDR2 YNNKEL (reference sequence). V lost 3 bases to trimming and J lost 7 bases; unmatched junction nucleotides: 9. The CDR3 bases are TGTGCCAGCAGCCAGGGACTAGCGGGAAGGATGGGGAATGAGCAGTTCTTC. Protein: CASSQGLAGRMGNEQFF.

The V call is TRBV6-5, the J call TRBJ2-5; D unclear. The CDR3 loop spans 14 amino acids. V was cut by 0 bases and J by 0 bases, with 5 bases left in between. The V gene's germline CDR1 is MNHEY and CDR2 SVGAGI. The DNA of the CDR3 is TGTGCCAGCAGTTACTCGGTGTACCAAGAGACCCAGTACTTC. The encoded protein is CASSYSVYQETQYF.

V is TRBV19 and J is TRBJ1-3, with 7 bases identical to TRBD1. The CDR3 sequence is 14 residues long. Germline V gene data show CDR1 as LNHDA and CDR2 as SQIVND (reference sequence). Losses at the gene ends were 6 bases for V and 2 bases for J; bases not matched to a gene: 4. The CDR3 here is CASRADRAGNTIYF. The CDR3 region has the DNA TGTGCCAGTAGAGCCGACAGGGCTGGAAACACCATATATTTT.

This CDR3 reads CASSIEDSGNTIYF. The CDR3 coding sequence is TGTGCCAGTAGTATTGAGGACTCTGGAAACACCATATATTTT. The V gene is TRBV19, the J gene TRBJ1-3; no reliable D call. CDR3 size: 14 residues. CDR1 LNHDA and CDR2 SQIVND come from the germline V gene (reference sequence). Trimming pared 3 bases from V and 0 bases from J, leaving 6 bases between.

This clone is deemed medium-sized. The chain carries TRBV6-1 and TRBJ2-1; TRBD2 agrees at 8 bases. The germline CDR1 and CDR2 sequences are MNHNS and SASEGT. There are 16 residues in the CDR3. V lost 2 bases and J lost 2; bases outside the gene matches: 5. The CDR3 nucleotides read TGTGCCAGCAGTGAAAGGGGCGGGGGGACCTACAATGAGCAGTTCTTC. Residues: CASSERGGGTYNEQFF.

This clone has a single count. The chain couples TRBV24-1 to TRBJ1-2; D uncertain. The CDR3 length is 12 residues. Trimming left V 1 base short and J 6 bases short, with 5 bases between. CDR1 is KGHDR and CDR2 is SFDVKD in the germline V gene. The CDR3 DNA reads as TGTGCCACCAGTGATTTCGGGAATGGCTACACCTTC. Its translation is CATSDFGNGYTF.

This chain links TRBV11-2 with TRBJ2-7; 7 bases match TRBD2. This CDR3 has 14 residues. The junction had 10 bases not matched to a gene; V was cut back by 5 bases and J by 6 bases. The V gene's germline CDR1 is SGHAT and CDR2 FQNNGV. As DNA, the CDR3 is TGTGCCAGCAGCCCGACAACGGGGGGTATCGAGCAGTACTTC. It codes for CASSPTTGGIEQYF.

The V call is TRBV10-1, the J call TRBJ1-1, with TRBD1 identical over 7 bases. CDR3 size: 16 residues. Per germline, CDR1 WNHNN and CDR2 SYGVQD (reference sequence). V lost 0 bases, J lost 1 base, and 5 bases stayed unmatched. The CDR3 reads CASSESGTVSNTEAFF. CDR3 bases: TGCGCCAGCAGTGAGTCCGGGACAGTATCGAACACTGAAGCTTTCTTT.

The chain has TRBV10-2 and TRBJ1-1; D remains unclear. V lost 7 bases and J 1 base, leaving 10 bases between the germline ends. Per the germline V gene, CDR1 is WSHSY and CDR2 is SAAADI. The CDR3 sequence is 13 residues long. The DNA for the CDR3 is TGCGCCAGCACTAGGAATACGAACACTGAAGCTTTCTTT. Amino acid sequence: CASTRNTNTEAFF.

V is TRBV11-3 and J is TRBJ2-5; 8 nucleotides align to TRBD1. This CDR3 comprises 14 residues. The V gene's germline CDR1 is SGHNT and CDR2 YENEEA. V dropped 4 bases and J dropped 4; count of bases not matched to a gene: 5. The CDR3 DNA reads as TGTGCCAGCAGCTCTACGACAGGGGTAGAGACCCAGTACTTC. Amino acids: CASSSTTGVETQYF. The full variable domain, completed using reference TRBV11-3 and TRBJ2-5, is EAGVVQSPRYKIIEKKQPVAFWCNPISGHNTLYWYLQNLGQGPELLIRYENEEAVDDSQLPKDRFSAERLKGVDSTLKIQPAELGDSAVYLCASSSTTGVETQYFGPGTRLLVL.

The DNA for the CDR3 is TGTGCCATCAGTGAGTCAGGGACAGGGAACACTGAAGCTTTCTTT. It specifies CAISESGTGNTEAFF. The rearrangement links TRBV10-3 to TRBJ1-1; 8 bases map to TRBD1. V shed 0 bases, J shed 1 base, and the junction held 1 base outside the gene matches. CDR1 and CDR2 (germline): ENHRY, SYGVKD. This CDR3 contains 15 residues.

The V and J genes are TRBV6-5 and TRBJ2-2, with 9 bases identical to TRBD2. Trimming at V came to 2 bases and at J to 3 bases, leaving 4 bases not matched to a gene. The CDR3 has 16 amino acids. Germline V gene data show CDR1 as MNHEY and CDR2 as SVGAGI. CDR3 sequence reads: CASSYEAGGHTGELFF. DNA of the CDR3: TGTGCCAGCAGTTACGAGGCGGGGGGGCACACCGGGGAGCTGTTTTTT.

The gene calls are TRBV3-1 (or the pseudogene TRBV3-2) and TRBJ2-6, with D maybe TRBD1 (5 bases). CDR1 LGHDT and CDR2 YNNKEL come from the germline V gene (reference sequence). Trimming took 1 base from V and 0 from J, leaving 10 bases between them. CDR3 length equals 17 residues. The CDR3 DNA sequence: TGTGCCAGCAGCCAAGGGCAGGGAAGCTCTGGGGCCAACGTCCTGACTTTC. It codes for CASSQGQGSSGANVLTF.

This chain uses TRBV7-9 with TRBJ2-1; possible D gene TRBD1, 5 bases. CDR1 and CDR2 (germline): SEHNR, FQNEAQ (reference sequence). CDR3 length: 12 residues. V lost 4 bases to trimming and J lost 8 bases, with 9 bases between them. This CDR3 reads CASSSMTDEQFF. The CDR3 DNA follows: TGTGCCAGCAGCTCGATGACAGATGAGCAGTTCTTC.

J is TRBJ2-5 and V is TRBV18; a weak D match, TRBD1 (6 bases). Per the germline V gene, CDR1 is KGHSH and CDR2 is LQKENI. V dropped 6 bases and J dropped 5 bases, with 10 bases sitting between them. The CDR3 spans 12 residues. The CDR3 protein is CASSRTGETQYF. The CDR3 DNA follows: TGTGCCAGCTCTCGCACAGGGGAGACCCAGTACTTC.

The rearrangement joins TRBV12-2 to TRBJ1-5. TRBV12-2 is classified as a pseudogene. The CDR3 contains 15 residues. In nucleotides, the CDR3 is TGTGCAAGTCCGACCGGGGGGTTGCGCAATCAGCCCCAGCATTTT. Protein: CASPTGGLRNQPQHF.

This clone was seen more than once but under ten times. The chain joins TRBV5-1 to TRBJ1-1, with 8 bases aligning to TRBD1. The germline V gene encodes CDR1 SGHRS and CDR2 YFSETQ. This CDR3 has 16 amino acids. V gave up 4 bases and J gave up 7 bases; unmatched junction bases: 15. CDR3 amino acids: CASSGGLAGGRIEAFF. The CDR3 region has the DNA TGCGCCAGCAGCGGGGGACTGGCAGGGGGCCGTATTGAAGCTTTCTTT.

The rearrangement joins TRBV7-2 to TRBJ2-1, with 8 positions matching TRBD1. Germline V CDR1 and CDR2: SGHTA, FQGNSA. CDR3 length equals 15 residues. The V segment lost 2 bases and the J segment 4 bases; nucleotides outside the gene matches: 4. CDR3 in DNA: TGTGCCAGCAGCTTATCGGGACAGGTTTACAATGAGCAGTTCTTC. This encodes CASSLSGQVYNEQFF.

V is TRBV6-5 and J is TRBJ2-7; D unresolved. Germline CDR1 is MNHEY and CDR2 is SVGAGI. The CDR3 runs to 13 residues. V shed 4 bases and J shed 5 bases, with 12 bases lying between them. The CDR3 spells CASSLGPRNEQYF. The CDR3 DNA reads TGTGCCAGCAGTTTAGGCCCGAGGAACGAGCAGTACTTC.

This clone was observed a single time. This chain connects TRBV5-1 to TRBJ1-2, with 8 positions matching TRBD1. With 0 bases clipped from V and 6 bases from J, the junction kept 4 bases outside the gene matches. The CDR3 sequence is 14 residues long. Germline V gene sequence: CDR1 SGHRS, CDR2 YFSETQ. The CDR3 DNA follows: TGCGCCAGCAGCTTGGCCAGGGGGCAAGATGGCTACACCTTC. It specifies CASSLARGQDGYTF.

This clone showed up just a few times. V is TRBV6-1 and J is TRBJ2-5; 7 nucleotides line up with TRBD1. The CDR3 loop spans 16 amino acids. The germline CDR1 and CDR2 sequences are MNHNS and SASEGT. Trimming took 1 base from V and 2 from J; bases not matched to a gene: 7. The CDR3 bases are TGTGCCAGCAGTGAAGGGATGTCAGGGGGTCAAGAGACCCAGTACTTC. Its translation: CASSEGMSGGQETQYF.

The chain carries TRBV6-6 and TRBJ2-7; D unclear. This CDR3 is built from 13 residues. Looked up from germline, CDR1 is MNHNY and CDR2 is SVGAGI (reference sequence). Trimming stripped 4 bases from V and 2 bases from J, with 9 bases between. The CDR3 sequence is CASSLGETYEQYF. DNA of the CDR3: TGTGCCAGCAGTTTAGGAGAGACCTACGAGCAGTACTTC.

The J gene is TRBJ2-3, the V gene TRBV7-6, with 9 bases aligning to TRBD1. J lost 4 bases, V lost 4 bases, and 9 bases had no gene match. Germline values: CDR1 SGHVS, CDR2 FNYEAQ. The CDR3 has 16 amino acids. The CDR3 loop is CASSYRQGVLPDTQYF. In nucleotides, the CDR3 is TGTGCCAGCAGCTACCGACAGGGGGTTCTCCCAGATACGCAGTATTTT.